This is a list of T cell receptor beta chains from one sample in a study of molecular identifiers for immune sequencing clone quantification. TCRdb re-derived calls from the PCR reads in MiXCR, one entry per CDR3 protein. The sample yields approximately 550,000 distinct CDR3 sequences, under 30% seen once. Sequencing was done on a sample of naive CD8+ T cells from blood, with Jurkat cell RNA spiked in. These receptors originate from a human donor in good health. Some libraries in this study had Jurkat cell RNA spiked in. Both conserved end residues are part of each CDR3.

cdr3_length v_call cdr3_aa
15 TRBV12-3/TRBV12-4 CASSPTGLEVREQFF
16 TRBV4-2 CASSPRTTSAQETQYF
15 TRBV29-1 CSVELTGTGEDTQYF
17 TRBV7-9 CASSSPGLAGIVDTQYF
15 TRBV28 CASSSRTGNGDGYTF
16 TRBV4-1 CASSQSTGLLSDTQYF
17 TRBV4-3 CTSSQGTGQGVFGGYTF
13 TRBV12-3/TRBV12-4 CASNLAWTEKPFF
15 TRBV30 CAWSVGQGVYYEQYF
13 TRBV4-3 CASSTKIATEAFF
15 TRBV21-1 CASSKGQGGNQPQHF
15 TRBV7-9 CASSPINENSYEQYF
15 TRBV4-1 CASSQERPGHTEAFF
15 TRBV30 CAWIANRGLNEKLFF
15 TRBV6-5 CASSLDRGQVITQYF
15 TRBV5-1 CASSRLAGFTDTQYF
16 TRBV3-1 CASSQRGQGAYNEQFF
14 TRBV27 CASSPLPGANVLTF
15 TRBV9 CASSDPSDAGAEAFF
13 TRBV30 CAWSVGGTGELFF
16 TRBV11-2 CASSLGGMGSYNEQFF
12 TRBV12-3/TRBV12-4 CASSTPAGEQYF
17 TRBV3-1 CASSQEIAGADTDTQYF
15 TRBV12-3/TRBV12-4 CASRYTSGGVYEQYF
14 TRBV7-2 CASSPTSSYNEQFF
14 TRBV5-8 CASSLGIMRQPQHF
14 TRBV6-1 CASTHWDRQEKLFF